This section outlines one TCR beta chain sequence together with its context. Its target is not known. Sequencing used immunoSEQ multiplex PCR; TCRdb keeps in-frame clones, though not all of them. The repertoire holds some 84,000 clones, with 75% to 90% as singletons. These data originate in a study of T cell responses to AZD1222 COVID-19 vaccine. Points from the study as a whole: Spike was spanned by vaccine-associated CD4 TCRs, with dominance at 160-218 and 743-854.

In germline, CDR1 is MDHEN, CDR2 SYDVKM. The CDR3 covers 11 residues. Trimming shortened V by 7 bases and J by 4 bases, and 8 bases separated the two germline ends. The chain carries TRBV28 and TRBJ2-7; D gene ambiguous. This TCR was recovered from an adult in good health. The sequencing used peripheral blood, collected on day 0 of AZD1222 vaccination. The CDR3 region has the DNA TGTGCCAGCACCACCATATACGAGCAGTACTTC. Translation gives CASTTIYEQYF. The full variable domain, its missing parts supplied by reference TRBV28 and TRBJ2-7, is DVKVTQSSRYLVKRTGEKVFLECVQDMDHENMFWYRQDPGLGLRLIYFSYDVKMKEKGDIPEGYSVSREKKERFSLILESASTNQTSMYLCASTTIYEQYFGPGTRLTVT.